This TCR beta chain was sequenced for a study of cytomegalovirus exposure and HLA in healthy donors. Whole-study results and caveats: In a later analysis, CMV-associated beta chains were mostly HLA-associated, it appeared.

The CDR3 consists of 17 residues. Germline lookup yields CDR1 MGHRA and CDR2 YSYEKL. The V gene end was trimmed by 3 bases and the J gene end by 5 bases; junction bases not matched to a gene: 13. 13 Jbeta primers and 60 Vbeta primers were used for the PCR. TCRdb keeps only in-frame clones here, not all; method: immunoSEQ multiplex PCR. This repertoire shows roughly 120,000 clones, 75% to 90% found once; its top ten account for 3.3%. To note about this clone: The antigen remains undetermined.

This chain connects TRBV4-1 to TRBJ2-7, with TRBD1 matching 10 bases. Sequenced input: PBMCs. This TCR was recovered from a male donor in good health and CMV-seronegative. This CDR3 is CASSHDTPGQGRNEQYF. The CDR3 DNA reads TGCGCCAGCAGCCACGACACCCCGGGACAGGGGAGAAACGAGCAGTACTTC.